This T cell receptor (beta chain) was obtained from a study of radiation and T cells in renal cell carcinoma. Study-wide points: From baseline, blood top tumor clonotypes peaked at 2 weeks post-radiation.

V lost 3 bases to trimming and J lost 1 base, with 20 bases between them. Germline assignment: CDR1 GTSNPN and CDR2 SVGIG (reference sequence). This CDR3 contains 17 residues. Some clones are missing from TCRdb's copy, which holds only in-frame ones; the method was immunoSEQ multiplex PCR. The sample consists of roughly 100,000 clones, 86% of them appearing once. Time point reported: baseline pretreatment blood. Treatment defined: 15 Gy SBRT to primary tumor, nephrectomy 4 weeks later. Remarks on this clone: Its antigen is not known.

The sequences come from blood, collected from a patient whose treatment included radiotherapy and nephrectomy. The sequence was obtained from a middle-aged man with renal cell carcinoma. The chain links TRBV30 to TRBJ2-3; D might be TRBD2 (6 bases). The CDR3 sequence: CAWRPAVWRGRTDTQYF. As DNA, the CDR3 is TGTGCCTGGAGACCAGCTGTGTGGCGGGGACGCACAGATACGCAGTATTTT.